These 25 T cell receptor beta chains share one sample of origin, sequenced in a study of T cell repertoires in cytomegalovirus infection. MiXCR, run by TCRdb on the reads, gives a single entry per CDR3 protein. The data hold roughly 600,000 distinct CDR3 sequences, with approximately 25% observed a single time. Sequenced input: CD8+ T cells from PBMCs. The receptors shown here come from a human donor in good health (CMV status not recorded). Some clones in this sample may be carry-over from other donors' samples.

The chain uses TRBV14 and TRBJ2-7, with D perhaps assigned TRBD1 or TRBD2 (5 bases each). V shed 3 bases and J shed 5 bases, with 17 bases lying between them. The germline gives CDR1 SGHDN, CDR2 FVKESK. The CDR3 totals 15 residues. For the CDR3, the DNA is TGTGCCAGCAGCCAGATGGGGACGGCGTGGGACGAGCAGTACTTC. Its protein is CASSQMGTAWDEQYF.

This chain connects TRBV20-1 to TRBJ1-3; D is ambiguous. CDR3 size: 14 residues. Germline V CDR1 and CDR2: DFQATT, SNEGSKA (reference sequence). Trimming pared 5 bases from V and 0 bases from J, leaving 11 bases between. CDR3 nucleotides: TGCAGTGCTGTCGACGGGTCCTCTGGAAACACCATATATTTT. As protein: CSAVDGSSGNTIYF.

Regarding this clonotype: The CDR3 ends on some other residue instead of the conserved phenylalanine or tryptophan, so this is likely a read error. The chain employs TRBV6-5 and TRBJ1-3; maybe TRBD1 (6 bases). CDR1 and CDR2 (germline): MNHEY, SVGAGI. This CDR3 has 14 residues. Trimming removed 4 bases at V and 2 bases at J, with 9 bases between. In DNA form, the CDR3 reads TGTGCCAGCAGTTCACAGGGTGCTGGAAACACCATATATGTT. Protein sequence: CASSSQGAGNTIYV.

This clonotype was observed at least ten times. The V and J genes are TRBV6-1 and TRBJ1-1; TRBD1 might be the D (6 bases). The germline V gene has CDR1 MNHNS and CDR2 SASEGT. The ends were cut back, 2 bases at V and 5 bases at J, with 9 bases in the middle. The CDR3 covers 13 residues. The CDR3 sequence: CASSEITGTEAFF. Written as DNA, the CDR3 is TGTGCCAGCAGTGAAATCACAGGGACTGAAGCTTTCTTT.

This clonotype appeared a few times. The genes are TRBV12-3 or TRBV12-4 and TRBJ1-1; D is uncertain. The V end lost 1 base, the J end lost 5 bases, and 11 bases lay between the germline ends. CDR3 length: 14 amino acids. The CDR3 sequence: CASSLGKGVTEAFF. DNA for the CDR3: TGTGCCAGCAGTTTAGGGAAGGGAGTGACTGAAGCTTTCTTT.

The chain couples TRBV6-5 to TRBJ2-2; D is perhaps TRBD2 (5 bases). Germline CDR1 MNHEY, CDR2 SVGAGI. V was shortened by 2 bases and J by 2 bases, with 15 bases between the two germline ends. This CDR3 comprises 17 residues. The CDR3 nucleotides are TGTGCCAGCAGTTACCCATACTACGGGGAAAACACCGGGGAGCTGTTTTTT. Translation gives CASSYPYYGENTGELFF.

The chain employs TRBV13 and TRBJ2-7; 7 bases align to TRBD2. The J segment lost 7 bases and the V segment lost 5 bases, leaving 2 bases of the junction unmatched. This CDR3 has 11 amino acids. Germline CDR1 is PRHDT and CDR2 is FYEKMQ (reference sequence). The CDR3 DNA reads as TGTGCCAGCAGCAAAGCGGGGGAGCAGTACTTC. Translated, it gives CASSKAGEQYF. Variable domain in full (rest from reference TRBV13 and TRBJ2-7): AAGVIQSPRHLIKEKRETATLKCYPIPRHDTVYWYQQGPGQDPQFLISFYEKMQSDKGSIPDRFSAQQFSDYHSELNMSSLELGDSALYFCASSKAGEQYFGPGTRLTVT.

This clonotype was seen a few times. The rearrangement uses TRBV28 and TRBJ2-1, with 10 bases identical to TRBD1. V trimming: 2 bases; J trimming: 1 base; junction bases outside the gene matches: 2. Germline V CDR1 and CDR2: MDHEN, SYDVKM. This CDR3 has 16 residues. The CDR3 DNA reads TGTGCCAGCAGTTTAGGGACAGGGGAGTCCTACAATGAGCAGTTCTTC. This codes for CASSLGTGESYNEQFF.

This chain links TRBV7-9 with TRBJ1-2; 7 bases align to TRBD1. CDR3 length: 13 residues. Looked up from germline, CDR1 is SEHNR and CDR2 is FQNEAQ (reference sequence). J lost 6 bases, V lost 8 bases, and 9 bases had no gene match. This CDR3 reads CASAQGGRDGYTF. The DNA of the CDR3 is TGTGCCAGCGCTCAGGGGGGAAGAGATGGCTACACCTTC.

This clonotype appeared many times. The chain couples TRBV12-3 or TRBV12-4 to TRBJ1-1, with 7 bases matching TRBD1. The CDR3 loop spans 15 amino acids. The trim removed 4 bases at V and 0 bases at J, leaving 5 bases unmatched. CDR3 in DNA: TGTGCCAGCAGTTCACGGACAGGTATGAACACTGAAGCTTTCTTT. This translates into CASSSRTGMNTEAFF.

Only a few counts were recorded for this clonotype. This chain uses TRBV15 with TRBJ2-7; 9 bases map to TRBD2. Germline V lookup: CDR1 LNHNV, CDR2 YYDKDF (reference sequence). V dropped 1 base and J dropped 2; count of bases not matched to a gene: 3. The CDR3 is 15 amino acids. The CDR3 sequence is CATSRVRGGPYEQYF. The DNA of the CDR3 is TGTGCCACCAGCAGAGTGCGGGGGGGCCCCTACGAGCAGTACTTC.

This clonotype came up many times. The rearrangement uses TRBV4-1 and TRBJ2-1; D is perhaps TRBD1 or TRBD2 (5 bases each). V dropped 2 bases and J dropped 8 bases, with 7 bases sitting between them. Germline V gene lookup returns CDR1 MGHRA and CDR2 YSYEKL. The CDR3 sequence is 12 residues long. CDR3 protein: CASSQSGHEQFF. Here the CDR3 DNA reads TGCGCCAGCAGCCAATCGGGACATGAGCAGTTCTTC.

This clonotype was recorded a few times. V is TRBV2 and J is TRBJ2-1; 8 bases match TRBD1. Germline lookup yields CDR1 SNHLY and CDR2 FYNNEI. This CDR3 spans 12 amino acids. Unmatched junction bases numbered 3, after V lost 7 bases and J lost 7 bases. The CDR3 DNA sequence: TGTGCCAGCAACGACAGGGGTAATGAGCAGTTCTTC. Protein sequence: CASNDRGNEQFF. Full variable domain (rest looked up from reference TRBV2 and TRBJ2-1): EPEVTQTPSHQVTQMGQEVILRCVPISNHLYFYWYRQILGQKVEFLVSFYNNEISEKSEIFDDQFSVERPDGSNFTLKIRSTKLEDSAMYFCASNDRGNEQFFGPGTRLTVL.

This clonotype came up a few times. CDR3 sequence: CATSRVSTGEQYF. The CDR3 nucleotides read TGTGCCACCAGCAGAGTATCCACGGGGGAGCAGTACTTC. This rearrangement joins TRBV15 to TRBJ2-7; D is possibly TRBD2 (5 bases). The CDR3 extends over 13 amino acids. Germline V lookup: CDR1 LNHNV, CDR2 YYDKDF (reference sequence). Trimming left V 1 base short and J 7 bases short, with 11 bases between.

This clonotype was observed many times. This chain connects TRBV7-8 to TRBJ2-1; D remains ambiguous. The V gene's germline CDR1 is SGHVS and CDR2 FQNEAQ. CDR3 length: 14 residues. Trimming stripped 5 bases from V and 8 bases from J, with 16 bases between. The CDR3 bases are TGTGCCAGCAGCGTGGGTTGGGGAAAGGATGAGCAGTTCTTC. Its translation: CASSVGWGKDEQFF.

This clonotype was counted a few times. This chain uses TRBV28 with TRBJ2-1; 10 positions match TRBD2. The trim removed 3 bases at V and 8 bases at J, leaving 16 bases unmatched. CDR3 length: 18 residues. Germline CDR1 is MDHEN and CDR2 is SYDVKM. CDR3 sequence: CASSFPSPPAGGRHEQFF. The CDR3 DNA sequence: TGTGCCAGCAGTTTCCCCTCCCCCCCAGCGGGGGGGCGGCATGAGCAGTTCTTC.

This rearrangement joins TRBV15 to TRBJ1-2, with D possibly being TRBD1 (6 bases). Germline values: CDR1 LNHNV, CDR2 YYDKDF (reference sequence). The CDR3 runs to 15 residues. V was trimmed by 1 base and J by 3 bases, leaving 12 bases between them. This CDR3 reads CATSRVQGSYYGYTF. The DNA of the CDR3 is TGTGCCACCAGCAGAGTTCAGGGGTCGTACTATGGCTACACCTTC.

The chain joins TRBV6-5 to TRBJ2-1; D is possibly TRBD2 (7 bases). The CDR3 loop spans 13 amino acids. The germline V gene encodes CDR1 MNHEY and CDR2 SVGAGI. V gave up 8 bases and J gave up 7 bases, with 15 bases separating them. The CDR3 loop is CASERGGTNEQFF. The CDR3 region has the DNA TGTGCCAGCGAGAGGGGGGGTACGAATGAGCAGTTCTTC.

The rearrangement links TRBV29-1 to TRBJ1-1, with D unresolved. V lost 4 bases, J lost 8 bases, and 11 bases lay in between. In germline, CDR1 is SQVTM, CDR2 ANQGSEA. CDR3 size: 11 residues. The CDR3 nucleotides read TGCAGCGTTGCTGAGGGAGTGGAAGCTTTCTTT. It encodes CSVAEGVEAFF. Looking up the rest from reference TRBV29-1 and TRBJ1-1 gives the full variable domain: SAVISQKPSRDICQRGTSLTIQCQVDSQVTMMFWYRQQPGQSLTLIATANQGSEATYESGFVIDKFPISRPNLTFSTLTVSNMSPEDSSIYLCSVAEGVEAFFGQGTRLTVV.

The chain links TRBV7-9 to TRBJ1-3, with no clear D. This CDR3 spans 18 amino acids. Trimming removed 7 bases at V and 0 bases at J, with 22 bases between. Germline CDR1 reads SEHNR; CDR2 reads FQNEAQ (reference sequence). The CDR3 bases are TGTGCCAGCACCCTCCACTTCTATGAGAACCGCTCTGGAAACACCATATATTTT. Translated, it gives CASTLHFYENRSGNTIYF.

About this clonotype itself: At one end the junction does not follow the germline gene, possibly because of a read error. This chain connects TRBV6-2 or TRBV6-3 to TRBJ2-1; D might be TRBD1 (5 bases). CDR1 and CDR2 from the germline V gene are MNHEY and SVGEGT. This CDR3 spans 14 amino acids. The CDR3 spells CASSYGAGYTEQFF. The CDR3 DNA reads TGTGCCAGCAGTTACGGAGCAGGGTACACTGAGCAGTTCTTC.

This clonotype was detected ten times or more. This sequence joins TRBV6-2 or TRBV6-3 and TRBJ2-3; D ambiguous. Trimming stripped 3 bases from V and 3 bases from J, with 4 bases between. From germline, CDR1 is MNHEY and CDR2 SVGEGT. The CDR3 loop spans 12 amino acids. The CDR3 region is CASSYPTDTQYF. CDR3 sequence (DNA): TGTGCCAGCAGTTATCCGACAGATACGCAGTATTTT.

This chain connects TRBV6-2 or TRBV6-3 to TRBJ1-2; D is uncertain. V lost 5 bases and J 1 base, leaving 5 bases between the germline ends. This CDR3 contains 12 residues. Germline V gene sequence: CDR1 MNHEY, CDR2 SVGEGT. CDR3 in amino acids: CASSRSNYGYTF. The CDR3 nucleotides read TGTGCCAGCAGTCGAAGTAACTATGGCTACACCTTC.

This clonotype was observed at least ten times. The chain links TRBV7-9 to TRBJ1-3; D is uncertain. Germline V CDR1 and CDR2: SEHNR, FQNEAQ (reference sequence). V lost 5 bases and J 6 bases, leaving 8 bases between the germline ends. This CDR3 spans 12 amino acids. The CDR3 DNA reads TGTGCCAGCAGCCCAAACCCAAACACCATATATTTT. Its translation is CASSPNPNTIYF.

Regarding this clonotype: Relative to the germline gene, one junction end is altered; a read error may explain this. The rearrangement joins TRBV7-2 to TRBJ2-7, with D hard to call. This CDR3 region has 15 residues. Germline V gene lookup returns CDR1 SGHTA and CDR2 FQGNSA. The CDR3 reads CANSPRRSTPYEQYF. The CDR3 nucleotides read TGTGCCAACAGCCCTCGACGGAGCACACCTTACGAGCAGTACTTC.